This is a list of T cell receptor beta chains from one sample in a study of cytomegalovirus exposure and HLA in healthy donors. Sequencing was performed with immunoSEQ multiplex PCR; in TCRdb, only in-frame clones are kept and a portion is missing. The data contain about 250,000 clones, 85% of them singletons. The sequenced sample consisted of PBMCs. The receptors stem from a girl aged 2-15 years in good health and CMV-seronegative. Each CDR3 is given with its conserved first and last residue. The D gene is left open where the match is weak. Only some rows state a clone size, as once, few, many or a class for expanded clones.

d_call cdr3_length clone_size j_call v_call cdr3_nt cdr3_aa
NA 19 NA TRBJ1-1 TRBV4-1 TGCGCCAGCAGCCAAGATGGTAGGCATGGGGCAGAAAAGAACACTGAAGCTTTCTTT CASSQDGRHGAEKNTEAFF
TRBD2 14 NA TRBJ2-4 TRBV10-2 TGCGCCAGCAGTCTAGCGGGAGGGCTAAACATTCAGTACTTC CASSLAGGLNIQYF
NA 12 NA TRBJ2-1 TRBV10-3 TGTGCCATCGGGGACATCGCCAATGAGCAGTTCTTC CAIGDIANEQFF
NA 15 NA TRBJ2-7 TRBV30 TGTGCCTGGGGGACTCGTACTTTCCCCTTCTACGAGCAGTACTTC CAWGTRTFPFYEQYF
NA 15 NA TRBJ2-7 TRBV6-1 TGTGCCACCGCCTTCTGGGGACTCGACTCCTACGAGCAGTACTTC CATAFWGLDSYEQYF
NA 14 NA TRBJ2-4 TRBV7-3 TGTGCCAGCAGCTTATCGGGAGTCAAAAACATTCAGTACTTC CASSLSGVKNIQYF
NA 15 NA TRBJ1-3 TRBV6-1 TGTGCCAGCAGTGTTAACGCGGTCTCTGGAAACACCATATATTTT CASSVNAVSGNTIYF
TRBD2 16 few TRBJ2-3 TRBV30 TGTGCCTGGAGTGAGGGACTAGCGGGAGGAACAGATACGCAGTATTTT CAWSEGLAGGTDTQYF
TRBD1 14 NA TRBJ2-7 TRBV6-5 TGTGCCAGCACTCCCGGGACAGGGATTTACGAGCAGTACTTC CASTPGTGIYEQYF
NA 13 NA TRBJ2-7 TRBV7-2 TGTGCCAGCAGCTTGGGGCCTTCCTACGAGCAGTACTTC CASSLGPSYEQYF
TRBD2 15 NA TRBJ2-7 TRBV18 TGTGCCAGCTCCCCTACTAGCGGGAGCTATAACGAGCAGTACTTC CASSPTSGSYNEQYF
NA 12 NA TRBJ2-7 TRBV19 TGTGCCAGTAGTGCCTCGGTCCACGAGCAGTACTTC CASSASVHEQYF
NA 12 once TRBJ1-1 TRBV29-1 TGCAGCGTTGGGCGGATGAACACTGAAGCTTTCTTT CSVGRMNTEAFF
NA 13 NA TRBJ1-2 TRBV30 TGTGCCTGGTCAACCGGGGGGCGGGATGGCTACACCTTC CAWSTGGRDGYTF
NA 12 NA TRBJ2-1 TRBV5-4 TGTGCCAGCAGCTTGGAAGCAAGTGAGCAGTTCTTC CASSLEASEQFF
NA 15 once TRBJ1-5 TRBV6-6 TGTGCCAGCAGTTACGGGGGGGGTCATAATCAGCCCCAGCATTTT CASSYGGGHNQPQHF
NA 14 NA TRBJ1-1 TRBV6-1 TGTGCCAGCAGTGAAGTTCAGGGGAACACTGAAGCTTTCTTT CASSEVQGNTEAFF
TRBD1 17 NA TRBJ1-5 TRBV7-9 TGTGCCAGCAGCTTAGGACAGGGGCGCAGGGATAGACAGCCCCAGCATTTT CASSLGQGRRDRQPQHF
NA 14 few TRBJ1-3 TRBV5-4 TGTGCCAGCAGCTTGAGGGGCTCTGGAAACACCATATATTTT CASSLRGSGNTIYF
NA 12 NA TRBJ2-7 TRBV2 TGTGCCAGCAGTGACCCCCCTTACGAGCAGTACTTC CASSDPPYEQYF
TRBD2 13 NA TRBJ2-7 TRBV4-1 TGCGCCAGCAGCCAAGAGCGGGGGACTGAGCAGTACTTC CASSQERGTEQYF
TRBD2 14 NA TRBJ2-5 TRBV5-5 TGTGCCAGCAGCAACCCGGGACTAGAAGAGACCCAGTACTTC CASSNPGLEETQYF
TRBD1 18 NA TRBJ1-2 TRBV18 TGTGCCAGCTCACCACCTCCCTACTTCGGGACAGATAACTATGGCTACACCTTC CASSPPPYFGTDNYGYTF
TRBD1 15 few TRBJ2-5 TRBV2 TGTGCCAGCAGTGGACAGGGAGCACCCCAAGAGACCCAGTACTTC CASSGQGAPQETQYF
TRBD2 16 NA TRBJ2-7 TRBV19 TGTGCCAGTAGTATAGGAGTTGGTAGCGGGGGATACGAGCAGTACTTC CASSIGVGSGGYEQYF
NA 13 NA TRBJ2-7 TRBV5-4 TGTGCCAGCAGCTCGGTCGGTAGCGGAGACGAGGACTTC CASSSVGSGDEDF
NA 14 once TRBJ2-3 TRBV7-3 TGTGCCAGCAGCTTGAGGGGGTACACAGATACGCAGTATTTT CASSLRGYTDTQYF
TRBD1 16 NA TRBJ1-3 TRBV18 TGTGCCAGCTCACCACTGGACAGGACCTCTGGAAACACCATATATTTT CASSPLDRTSGNTIYF
NA 12 NA TRBJ2-7 TRBV2 TGTGCCAGCGGGGCTAGGTGGCGCGAGCAGTACTTC CASGARWREQYF